This T cell receptor (beta chain) was documented in a study of cytomegalovirus exposure and HLA in healthy donors. Germline V gene data show CDR1 as SGDLS and CDR2 as YYNGEE. The length of the CDR3 is 17 residues. V lost 1 base, J lost 1 base, and 5 bases stayed unmatched. As concerns this clone: Its antigen is undetermined.

PCR primers comprised 60 Vbeta and 13 Jbeta primers. TCRdb's copy holds only in-frame clones and misses some; the assay was immunoSEQ multiplex PCR. The data show 90,000 to 120,000 clones, around 10% seen once. Overall study results and limits: In a later analysis, TCR beta V- and J-gene trimming was associated with a missense DCLRE1C variant.

The TCR comes from a middle-aged man in good health and CMV-seropositive. V is TRBV9 and J is TRBJ2-2; 9 nucleotides match TRBD1. The sample taken for sequencing was PBMCs. CDR3 sequence (DNA): TGTGCCAGCAGCGTACCCAGGACAGGGGTGAACACCGGGGAGCTGTTTTTT. This translates into CASSVPRTGVNTGELFF. The entire variable domain, with the rest obtained from reference TRBV9 and TRBJ2-2, is as follows: DSGVTQTPKHLITATGQRVTLRCSPRSGDLSVYWYQQSLDQGLQFLIQYYNGEERAKGNILERFSAQQFPDLHSELNLSSLELGDSALYFCASSVPRTGVNTGELFFGEGSRLTVL.